These 25 T cell receptor beta chains share one sample of origin, sequenced in a study of PD-1 blockade in classical Hodgkin lymphoma. The assay was immunoSEQ multiplex PCR, and TCRdb's table has in-frame clones only and misses some. The sample contains 20,000 to 25,000 clones, roughly 90% of which appear only once. Time point indicated: newly diagnosed, previously untreated cHL patient sample. By magnetic negative selection, CD4+ T cells were purified from thawed PBMCs. The sample consisted of CD4+ T cells from blood. These receptors came from a human donor with classical Hodgkin lymphoma.

This clone was seen once. The V gene is TRBV4-3, the J gene TRBJ2-1; 12 bases map to TRBD1. The length of the CDR3 is 18 residues. CDR1 and CDR2 (germline): LGHNA, YSLEER. V shed 4 bases and J 0 bases; nucleotides not matched to a gene: 7. The CDR3 loop is CASSRPGQGADSYNEQFF. The CDR3 region has the DNA TGCGCCAGCAGCCGGCCGGGACAGGGGGCAGACTCCTACAATGAGCAGTTCTTC.

This clone was counted once. This CDR3 is CASARVGGPYGYTF. CDR3 bases: TGTGCCAGCGCAAGGGTTGGGGGGCCCTATGGCTACACCTTC. V and J are TRBV21-1 and TRBJ1-2. TRBV21-1 is noted as a pseudogene. CDR3 length equals 14 residues.

The gene calls are TRBV5-4 and TRBJ2-2; D is undetermined. CDR3 length: 13 amino acids. V gave up 1 base and J gave up 5 bases, with 6 bases separating them. CDR1 and CDR2 (germline): SGHNT, YYREEE (reference sequence). The CDR3, as DNA: TGTGCCAGCAGCTTGTTGGGTACCGGGGAGCTGTTTTTT. Translation: CASSLLGTGELFF.

The chain employs TRBV2 and TRBJ2-2; D remains ambiguous. Per the germline V gene, CDR1 is SNHLY and CDR2 is FYNNEI. This CDR3 has 15 amino acids. Between the trimmed V and J ends, which lost 7 bases and 0 bases, there was a span of 12 bases. The CDR3 spells CASNRFPANTGELFF. The CDR3, as DNA: TGTGCCAGCAATCGGTTCCCCGCGAACACCGGGGAGCTGTTTTTT.

The table lists this clone with a count of one. The chain is built from TRBV6-5 and TRBJ1-5; D uncertain. The CDR3 has 14 amino acids. Trimming stripped 4 bases from V and 4 bases from J, with 11 bases between. CDR1 is MNHEY and CDR2 is SVGAGI in the germline V gene. CDR3 sequence reads: CASSSSQVNQPQHF. The CDR3 DNA is TGTGCCAGCAGTTCATCGCAGGTAAATCAGCCCCAGCATTTT.

The chain links TRBV21-1 to TRBJ2-7; TRBD1 is taken as the D call from the table, unchecked against the DNA. TRBV21-1 is a listed pseudogene. The CDR3 is 13 residues long. The CDR3 DNA reads as TGTGCCAGCAGCAGGGGACAGGTCTACGAGCAGTACTTC. The encoded protein is CASSRGQVYEQYF.

The chain links TRBV29-1 to TRBJ2-1; the match to TRBD2 covers 15 bases. This CDR3 contains 19 residues. Trimming at V came to 6 bases and at J to 2 bases, leaving 14 bases not matched to a gene. Germline lookup yields CDR1 SQVTM and CDR2 ANQGSEA. As DNA, the CDR3 is TGCAGCGTCGAACGGACAGACGGGACTAGCGGGAGGACCTACAATGAGCAGTTCTTC. Its protein product is CSVERTDGTSGRTYNEQFF.

CDR3 loop: CASSLVGGRGTEAFF. Written as DNA, the CDR3 is TGTGCCAGCAGCTTAGTAGGAGGGAGGGGTACTGAAGCTTTCTTT. The chain is built from TRBV7-2 and TRBJ1-1, with D tentatively TRBD1 (5 bases). The CDR3 spans 15 residues. The germline CDR1 and CDR2 sequences are SGHTA and FQGNSA. The ends were cut back, 1 base at V and 5 bases at J, with 14 bases in the middle.

J is TRBJ2-5 and V is TRBV28, with D perhaps TRBD2 (6 bases). The CDR3 extends over 14 amino acids. The V and J ends lost 5 bases and 5 bases respectively, with 15 bases between them. CDR1 and CDR2 (germline): MDHEN, SYDVKM. In DNA, the CDR3 is TGTGCCAGCAGTGCTTATGGCGGGACCGAGACCCAGTACTTC. It translates to CASSAYGGTETQYF.

V usage is TRBV6-1 and J usage is TRBJ1-2; D remains ambiguous. The CDR3 is 14 residues long. V was trimmed by 4 bases and J by 4 bases, leaving 13 bases between them. Germline V lookup: CDR1 MNHNS, CDR2 SASEGT. CDR3 region: CASSARTRPYGYTF. The CDR3 coding sequence is TGTGCCAGCAGTGCCAGAACAAGACCCTATGGCTACACCTTC.

V gene TRBV18 combines with J gene TRBJ1-2, with D uncertain. The CDR3 totals 14 residues. The germline V gene encodes CDR1 KGHSH and CDR2 LQKENI. The V gene lost 6 bases and the J gene lost 1 base, with 12 bases spanning the gap. CDR3 loop: CASSYERSNYGYTF. For the CDR3, the DNA is TGTGCCAGCTCCTACGAGAGAAGTAACTATGGCTACACCTTC.

The chain uses TRBV15 and TRBJ1-1; TRBD1 might be the D (5 bases). CDR3 length equals 15 residues. CDR1 and CDR2 (germline): LNHNV, YYDKDF (reference sequence). Trimming pared 2 bases from V and 4 bases from J, leaving 14 bases between. The CDR3 DNA is TGTGCCACCAGCAGACTACAGGAAGGTGCCACTGAAGCTTTCTTT. Amino acids: CATSRLQEGATEAFF.

The genes are TRBV19 and TRBJ2-1, with 8 bases fitting TRBD2. This CDR3 is built from 16 residues. CDR1 is LNHDA, CDR2 SQIVND, per germline (reference sequence). V dropped 3 bases and J dropped 3; count of bases not matched to a gene: 7. As DNA, the CDR3 is TGTGCCAGTAGTATTAGCCCGGGAGGGGGCTACAATGAGCAGTTCTTC. This codes for CASSISPGGGYNEQFF.

This chain joins TRBV27 and TRBJ2-7, with 11 bases fitting TRBD1. V was pared by 5 bases and J by 6 bases, with 9 bases of the junction left unmatched. The CDR3 consists of 15 residues. The germline gives CDR1 MNHEY, CDR2 SMNVEV (reference sequence). The CDR3 DNA reads TGTGCCAGCAGTCCCGCGGGACAGGGGGTCTCCGAGCAGTACTTC. It yields the protein CASSPAGQGVSEQYF.

The chain joins TRBV5-1 to TRBJ1-3, with TRBD1 identical over 10 bases. CDR1 SGHRS and CDR2 YFSETQ come from the germline V gene. CDR3 length: 15 residues. Trimming removed 1 base from V and 4 bases from J; junction bases left unmatched: 2. The CDR3: CASSLRQGAGNTIYF. Written as DNA, the CDR3 is TGCGCCAGCAGCTTGCGACAGGGGGCAGGAAACACCATATATTTT.

CDR3 protein: CASSLVAVSYNEQFF. The CDR3 region has the DNA TGTGCCAGCAGCTTGGTAGCGGTCTCCTACAATGAGCAGTTCTTC. The genes are TRBV5-6 and TRBJ2-1; a weak D match, TRBD2 (6 bases). The length of the CDR3 is 15 residues. Germline CDR1 SGHDT, CDR2 YYEEEE. Trimming removed 0 bases from V and 0 bases from J, with 7 bases in between.

The V gene is TRBV19, the J gene TRBJ1-4, with D unclear. The germline V and J ends were trimmed by 6 bases and 0 bases, with 8 bases remaining between them. CDR3 length equals 14 residues. Germline CDR1 and CDR2: LNHDA and SQIVND (reference sequence). CDR3 loop: CASRRETTNEKLFF. Here the CDR3 DNA reads TGTGCCAGTAGACGAGAGACAACTAATGAAAAACTGTTTTTT. The variable domain in full, with the rest retrieved from reference TRBV19 and TRBJ1-4, is DGGITQSPKYLFRKEGQNVTLSCEQNLNHDAMYWYRQDPGQGLRLIYYSQIVNDFQKGDIAEGYSVSREKKESFPLTVTSAQKNPTAFYLCASRRETTNEKLFFGSGTQLSVL.

The chain is built from TRBV27 and TRBJ2-3; D unclear. This CDR3 is built from 12 residues. Germline V lookup: CDR1 MNHEY, CDR2 SMNVEV (reference sequence). Trimming took 5 bases from V and 6 from J, leaving 9 bases between them. The CDR3 DNA sequence: TGTGCCAGCAGTCCCTATGGGGATACGCAGTATTTT. Its protein product is CASSPYGDTQYF.

The V and J genes are TRBV11-2 and TRBJ2-2; D not resolved. Trimming left V 3 bases short and J 4 bases short, with 6 bases between. The CDR3 contains 13 residues. Germline V lookup: CDR1 SGHAT, CDR2 FQNNGV. The CDR3 here is CASSFRFTGELFF. In nucleotides, the CDR3 is TGTGCCAGCAGCTTTCGGTTCACCGGGGAGCTGTTTTTT.

The V and J genes are TRBV10-2 and TRBJ1-1; 8 bases map to TRBD1. Germline V gene lookup returns CDR1 WSHSY and CDR2 SAAADI. This CDR3 contains 14 residues. V gave up 7 bases and J gave up 7 bases; unmatched junction bases: 11. The CDR3 coding sequence is TGCGCCAGCATTCCGACAGGGGAGACAGATGAAGCTTTCTTT. It yields the protein CASIPTGETDEAFF.

The CDR3, as DNA: TGCGCCAGCAGCAGTGCTAGCGGGGGAGGGTACGAGCAGTACTTC. As protein: CASSSASGGGYEQYF. The chain recombines TRBV5-1 with TRBJ2-7, with 10 bases matching TRBD2. Germline V gene sequence: CDR1 SGHRS, CDR2 YFSETQ. The CDR3 is made up of 15 amino acids. J gave up 4 bases and V 4 bases, and 8 bases lay outside the gene matches.

The chain carries TRBV19 and TRBJ2-2; D gene ambiguous. Trimming took 2 bases from V and 1 from J, leaving 5 bases between them. CDR3 length: 14 amino acids. The germline CDR1 and CDR2 sequences are LNHDA and SQIVND (reference sequence). CDR3 DNA: TGTGCCAGTAGTATATTGGGGAACACCGGGGAGCTGTTTTTT. Protein sequence: CASSILGNTGELFF.

CDR3 in DNA: TGTGCCATCCTGTCGTCGGGGACTACCACAGATACGCAGTATTTT. Translated, it gives CAILSSGTTTDTQYF. The chain has TRBV28 and TRBJ2-3; 7 bases fit TRBD2. V shed 10 bases and J 2 bases; nucleotides not matched to a gene: 12. Germline V lookup: CDR1 MDHEN, CDR2 SYDVKM. This CDR3 contains 15 residues.

This chain uses TRBV11-2 with TRBJ1-5; D is possibly TRBD1 (6 bases). Trimming removed 6 bases from V and 4 bases from J, with 16 bases in between. The CDR3 is made up of 15 amino acids. The germline CDR1 and CDR2 sequences are SGHAT and FQNNGV. CDR3: CASRKGGSRNQPQHF. The DNA of the CDR3 is TGTGCCAGCAGGAAGGGGGGGAGCAGAAATCAGCCCCAGCATTTT.

CDR3 loop: CASSLGQRGRNQPQHF. The DNA for the CDR3 is TGTGCCAGCAGCTTAGGCCAAAGGGGCCGGAATCAGCCCCAGCATTTT. This chain uses TRBV7-9 with TRBJ1-5, with TRBD1 as a possible D gene (5 bases). CDR1 SEHNR and CDR2 FQNEAQ come from the germline V gene (reference sequence). Deletions cut 1 base from V and 4 bases from J, with 14 bases between. The CDR3 has 16 residues.